This TCR beta chain was recovered during a study of T cell repertoires in cytomegalovirus infection (dated by TCRdb to about 2019). Regarding the complete study: Alongside well-studied HLA-B-restricted epitopes, the peptide stimulations were aimed at recently identified HLA-C-restricted CMV epitopes, whose presentation resists viral immunomodulation. Donor HLA type was relevant to the analysis, as public TCR beta signatures indicated carriage of CMV infection together with the matching HLA type.

The sample's treatment or condition label, in plain terms: in vitro stimulation with specific CMV peptide epitopes to enrich CMV-specific T cells. This sample was sequenced with an Illumina HiSeq 1500. Using fastp trimming at Q25 and MiXCR clonotype assembly, TCRdb reanalyzed the public sequencing data and kept in-frame beta chains. Rows with a matching CDR3 protein are joined into one entry that keeps the most common DNA and genes. For this sample there are roughly 730,000 distinct CDR3 sequences; approximately 33% appear just once. The biggest ten clones account for about 20% of the sample. From cysteine to phenylalanine, the CDR3 is 15 amino acids long. This entry keeps only the CDR3 DNA: 45 bases, framed from base 1. Via the germline V gene, CDR1 is SGHTA and CDR2 FQGNSA. Deletion took 2 bases off V and 0 bases off J, with a span of 8 bases between the germline ends. This clonotype appeared many times. No cognate antigen has been identified for it. No quality values exist for individual bases; no much larger clone is one base distant.

Findings and caveats that apply to the study as a whole: Cumulative frequency of public TCR beta family members discriminated carriers of CMV infection plus the relevant HLA type in this cohort and an independent approximately 350-donor cohort. The ex vivo response was dominated by HLA-C-restricted CMV-specific TCR beta clonotypes, and the single most frequent clonotype in two of eight donors was supplied by these HLA-C-restricted clonotypes.

Recombination linked TRBV7-2 to TRBJ2-1; too little of a D gene remains to name it. This clonotype originated in a human donor in good health (CMV status not recorded). Some clones in this sample may be carry-over from other donors' samples. The material was cultured PBMCs, obtained from culture after CMV antigen stimulation. The CDR3: CASSLTPSSYNEQFF. The bases are TGTGCCAGCAGCTTAACACCCAGCTCCTACAATGAGCAGTTCTTC.